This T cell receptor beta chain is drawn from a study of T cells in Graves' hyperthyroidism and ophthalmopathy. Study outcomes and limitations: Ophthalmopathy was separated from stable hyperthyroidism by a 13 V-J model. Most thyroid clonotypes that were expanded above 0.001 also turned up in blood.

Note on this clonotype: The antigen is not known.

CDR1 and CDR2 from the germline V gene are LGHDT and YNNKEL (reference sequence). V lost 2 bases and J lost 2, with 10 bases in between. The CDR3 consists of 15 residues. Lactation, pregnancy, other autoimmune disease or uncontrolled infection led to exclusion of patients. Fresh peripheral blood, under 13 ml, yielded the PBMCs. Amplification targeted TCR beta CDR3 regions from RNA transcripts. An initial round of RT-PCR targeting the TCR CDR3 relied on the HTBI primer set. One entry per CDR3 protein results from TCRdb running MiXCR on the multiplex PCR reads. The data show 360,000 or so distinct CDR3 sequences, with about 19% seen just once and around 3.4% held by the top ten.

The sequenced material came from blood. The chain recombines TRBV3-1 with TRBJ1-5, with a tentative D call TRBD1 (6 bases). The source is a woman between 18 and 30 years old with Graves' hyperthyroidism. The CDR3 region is CASSQLPGGNQPQHF. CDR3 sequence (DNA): TGTGCCAGCAGCCAATTGCCAGGGGGCAATCAGCCCCAGCATTTT.